This T cell receptor beta chain was sequenced during a study of OX40 agonist ivuxolimab in advanced cancers. The repertoire was sequenced with immunoSEQ multiplex PCR; TCRdb's copy has only in-frame clones and lacks some. The data show more than 50,000 clones, just over 90% seen once. CDR3 size: 15 residues. Per the germline V gene, CDR1 is SGHAT and CDR2 is FQNNGV. V was pared by 1 base and J by 1 base, with 10 bases between. Sequenced here: CD4+ or CD8+ T cells sorted from blood, sampled in a trial of the OX40 agonist ivuxolimab. This sequence originates from an adult with an advanced solid tumor such as melanoma, head and neck, liver or kidney cancer. V and J are TRBV11-2 and TRBJ2-5, with no clear D. DNA for the CDR3: TGTGCCAGCAGCTTAGCTCTGGCAGTCCAAGAGACCCAGTACTTC. It specifies CASSLALAVQETQYF.